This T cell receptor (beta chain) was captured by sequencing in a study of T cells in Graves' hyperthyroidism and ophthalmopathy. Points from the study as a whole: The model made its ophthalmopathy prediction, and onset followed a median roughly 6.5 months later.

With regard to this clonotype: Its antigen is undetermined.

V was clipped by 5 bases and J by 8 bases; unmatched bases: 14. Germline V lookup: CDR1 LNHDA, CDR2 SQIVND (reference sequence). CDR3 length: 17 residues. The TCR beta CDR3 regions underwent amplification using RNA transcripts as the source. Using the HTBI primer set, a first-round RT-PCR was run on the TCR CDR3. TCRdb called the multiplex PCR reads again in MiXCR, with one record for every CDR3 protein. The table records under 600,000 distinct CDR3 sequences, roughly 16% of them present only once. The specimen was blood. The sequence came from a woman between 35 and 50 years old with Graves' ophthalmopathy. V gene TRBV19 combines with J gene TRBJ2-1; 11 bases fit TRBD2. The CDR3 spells CASSLQKLAGAPDEQFF. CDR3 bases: TGTGCCAGTAGTCTTCAGAAACTAGCGGGAGCGCCCGATGAGCAGTTCTTC.